The 5 T cell receptor beta chains below come from one sample, sequenced in a study of shared clonotypes between healthy human individuals. Sequenced by immunoSEQ multiplex PCR; TCRdb stores in-frame clones only, minus some. The repertoire holds millions of clones, 85% to 95% seen once, with approximately 0.13% in the top ten. Sequencing was done on a sample of naive CD4+ T cells sorted from blood. Subset reported: CD45RA+ positively selected. The receptors derive from a man younger than 35 in good health.

The J gene is TRBJ2-3, the V gene TRBV5-1; the match to TRBD2 covers 10 bases. CDR1 and CDR2 (germline): SGHRS, YFSETQ. The CDR3 extends over 14 amino acids. Trimming cost V 3 bases and J 5 bases; bases outside gene matches: 3. CDR3 sequence reads: CASSSGTSVDTQYF. The CDR3 DNA sequence: TGCGCCAGCAGCTCCGGGACTAGCGTAGATACGCAGTATTTT.

The chain employs TRBV29-1 and TRBJ2-5; D is perhaps TRBD2 (6 bases). V lost 4 bases and J 4 bases, leaving 13 bases between the germline ends. CDR1 and CDR2 (germline): SQVTM, ANQGSEA. The CDR3 has 13 residues. The CDR3 DNA is TGCAGCGTTGTAGGAGGGATAGGAGAGACCCAGTACTTC. It translates to CSVVGGIGETQYF.

The V call is TRBV7-2, the J call TRBJ1-4, with TRBD1 matching 9 bases. Trimming removed 0 bases from V and 7 bases from J; junction bases left unmatched: 3. The CDR3 is made up of 15 amino acids. CDR1 SGHTA and CDR2 FQGNSA come from the germline V gene. The CDR3 spells CASSLARDRVEKLFF. DNA of the CDR3: TGTGCCAGCAGCTTAGCCCGGGACAGGGTTGAAAAACTGTTTTTT. Full variable domain (outside the CDR3, taken from reference TRBV7-2 and TRBJ1-4): GAGVSQSPSNKVTEKGKDVELRCDPISGHTALYWYRQSLGQGLEFLIYFQGNSAPDKSGLPSDRFSAERTGGSVSTLTIQRTQQEDSAVYLCASSLARDRVEKLFFGSGTQLSVL.

The rearrangement joins TRBV9 to TRBJ2-1; TRBD2 matches 8 bases. From germline, CDR1 is SGDLS and CDR2 YYNGEE. V dropped 2 bases and J dropped 9; count of bases not matched to a gene: 7. This CDR3 has 14 residues. DNA for the CDR3: TGTGCCAGCAGCGTGTGGGGAACTAGCGGTGAGCAGTTCTTC. Translated, it gives CASSVWGTSGEQFF.

The sample holds one count of this clone. The chain joins TRBV4-1 to TRBJ2-5, with D perhaps being TRBD1 or TRBD2 (5 bases each). This CDR3 spans 16 amino acids. Germline V gene data show CDR1 as MGHRA and CDR2 as YSYEKL. V was shortened by 2 bases and J by 5 bases, with 18 bases between the two germline ends. CDR3 protein: CASSQPERDVSETQYF. The CDR3, as DNA: TGCGCCAGCAGCCAACCGGAAAGGGACGTCTCTGAGACCCAGTACTTC.